The 30 T cell receptor beta chains below were found in one sample sequenced in a study of cytomegalovirus exposure and HLA in healthy donors. A multiplex PCR was run with 60 Vbeta primers and 13 Jbeta primers. Sequencing used immunoSEQ multiplex PCR; TCRdb keeps in-frame clones, though not all of them. The sample has roughly 140,000 clones; around 73% are singletons. The sequenced sample consisted of PBMCs. All receptors derive from a human donor in good health.

On this clone itself: Mismatch with germline at one junction end may stem from a read error. The same CDR3 is also encoded by other DNA sequences in this sample. J is TRBJ1-2 and V is TRBV5-1, with a tentative D call TRBD1 (5 bases). This CDR3 contains 16 residues. Per germline, CDR1 SGHRS and CDR2 YFSETQ. The CDR3 coding sequence is TGTGCCAGCAGCTTGGAGTCCTGGGGCGATTCCTATGGCTACACCTTC. It specifies CASSLESWGDSYGYTF.

This rearrangement joins TRBV5-5 to TRBJ2-3; the D is unclear. The ends were cut back, 4 bases at V and 2 bases at J, with 11 bases in the middle. Germline V lookup: CDR1 SGHKS, CDR2 YYEKEE (reference sequence). This CDR3 contains 14 residues. The DNA of the CDR3 is TGTGCCAGCAGCCCCGACTTAAACACAGATACGCAGTATTTT. Protein: CASSPDLNTDTQYF.

V and J are TRBV4-1 and TRBJ1-2; D remains unclear. CDR3 length: 15 amino acids. Looked up from germline, CDR1 is MGHRA and CDR2 is YSYEKL. V gave up 0 bases and J gave up 8 bases, with 16 bases separating them. The CDR3 protein is CASSQDREFTGGYTF. The CDR3 DNA sequence: TGCGCCAGCAGCCAAGATCGTGAGTTCACGGGAGGCTACACCTTC.

V gene TRBV27 combines with J gene TRBJ2-7; 7 bases are shared with TRBD1. The germline V gene encodes CDR1 MNHEY and CDR2 SMNVEV (reference sequence). V gave up 0 bases and J gave up 5 bases; unmatched junction bases: 7. The CDR3 totals 15 residues. CDR3 loop: CASSLSKYRGDEQYF. For the CDR3, the DNA is TGTGCCAGCAGTTTATCGAAATACAGGGGTGACGAGCAGTACTTC.

This clone was observed a few times. The J gene is TRBJ2-5, the V gene TRBV7-9; a possible D gene is TRBD1 (6 bases). CDR1 and CDR2 from the germline V gene are SEHNR and FQNEAQ (reference sequence). V lost 5 bases and J 2 bases, leaving 15 bases between the germline ends. The CDR3 covers 15 residues. The CDR3 sequence is CASSRPVGAQETQYF. CDR3 nucleotides: TGTGCCAGCAGCCGCCCCGTGGGGGCACAAGAGACCCAGTACTTC.

V gene TRBV5-1 combines with J gene TRBJ2-7, with TRBD1 as a possible D gene (5 bases). V was trimmed by 0 bases and J by 6 bases, leaving 13 bases between them. Germline assignment: CDR1 SGHRS and CDR2 YFSETQ. The CDR3 runs to 14 residues. CDR3 coding DNA: TGCGCCAGCAGCTTGGAAGGCAGGGTGGGCGAGCAGTACTTC. Its protein product is CASSLEGRVGEQYF.

The V gene is TRBV4-1, the J gene TRBJ1-1; 7 nucleotides agree with TRBD1. V shed 6 bases, J shed 6 bases, and the junction held 13 bases outside the gene matches. Germline CDR1 is MGHRA and CDR2 is YSYEKL. The CDR3 is 15 residues long. This CDR3 reads CASSHSDRAVSEAFF. CDR3 bases: TGCGCCAGCAGTCATTCAGACAGGGCGGTCTCTGAAGCTTTCTTT.

The chain recombines TRBV7-3 with TRBJ2-2, with D unresolved. Germline V gives CDR1 SGHTA, CDR2 FQGTGA. The CDR3 is made up of 13 amino acids. V lost 1 base, J lost 5 bases, and 5 bases lay in between. As DNA, the CDR3 is TGTGCCAGCAGCTTAATACAGACCGGGGAGCTGTTTTTT. Amino acids: CASSLIQTGELFF.

J is TRBJ1-2 and V is TRBV27; no reliable D call. CDR3 length: 14 amino acids. Trimming took 5 bases from V and 0 from J, leaving 10 bases between them. The germline gives CDR1 MNHEY, CDR2 SMNVEV (reference sequence). The CDR3 DNA reads TGTGCCAGCAGTCGAGCAGGCGCTAACTATGGCTACACCTTC. Its protein is CASSRAGANYGYTF.

This clone was recorded a few times. The genes are TRBV28 and TRBJ2-1; D remains ambiguous. Germline CDR1 and CDR2: MDHEN and SYDVKM. V gave up 0 bases and J gave up 7 bases, with 7 bases separating them. The CDR3 extends over 13 amino acids. The CDR3 sequence: CASSLWTFNEQFF. CDR3 nucleotide sequence: TGTGCCAGCAGTTTATGGACTTTTAATGAGCAGTTCTTC.

The chain has TRBV28 and TRBJ2-6, with 11 bases lining up with TRBD1. V trimming: 7 bases; J trimming: 3 bases; junction bases outside the gene matches: 17. Per germline, CDR1 MDHEN and CDR2 SYDVKM. This CDR3 is built from 20 residues. The DNA for the CDR3 is TGTGCCAGCACCCCAAGCCCCGGGACAGGGGGAAAAAGTGGGGCCAACGTCCTGACTTTC. This gives the protein CASTPSPGTGGKSGANVLTF. Complete variable domain (other parts from reference TRBV28 and TRBJ2-6): DVKVTQSSRYLVKRTGEKVFLECVQDMDHENMFWYRQDPGLGLRLIYFSYDVKMKEKGDIPEGYSVSREKKERFSLILESASTNQTSMYLCASTPSPGTGGKSGANVLTFGAGSRLTVL.

This clone has just one count. This chain links TRBV6-5 with TRBJ2-5, with 7 positions matching TRBD1. With V trimmed by 2 bases and J by 5 bases, 2 bases remained unmatched. The CDR3 consists of 13 residues. Germline lookup yields CDR1 MNHEY and CDR2 SVGAGI. CDR3 sequence reads: CASSYGQAETQYF. Here the CDR3 DNA reads TGTGCCAGCAGTTACGGACAGGCGGAGACCCAGTACTTC.

The chain uses TRBV30 and TRBJ1-4, with D tentatively TRBD1 (5 bases). CDR3 size: 13 residues. Germline-derived CDR1 and CDR2 are GTSNPN and SVGIG (reference sequence). The V end was cut by 0 bases, the J end by 7 bases, with 9 bases between. The CDR3 sequence: CAWSVRGSEKLFF. The CDR3 DNA reads as TGTGCCTGGAGTGTAAGGGGTAGTGAAAAACTGTTTTTT.

This sequence joins TRBV5-6 and TRBJ2-5; D unresolved. Germline CDR1 SGHDT, CDR2 YYEEEE. V was pared by 5 bases and J by 4 bases, with 12 bases between. CDR3 length: 13 residues. CDR3 DNA sequence: TGTGCCAGCAGAGAGTGGGCCCTAGAGACCCAGTACTTC. Protein sequence: CASREWALETQYF.

The chain couples TRBV10-2 to TRBJ2-7; tentatively, D is TRBD2 (6 bases). The CDR3 consists of 14 residues. Germline V lookup: CDR1 WSHSY, CDR2 SAAADI. Trimming cost V 4 bases and J 3 bases, with 13 bases left between them. The CDR3 bases are TGCGCCAGCAGTGGAGGCGGGGAGGACTACGAGCAGTACTTC. Amino acids: CASSGGGEDYEQYF.

The sample holds a few counts of this clone. The rearrangement links TRBV5-4 to TRBJ2-5, with TRBD2 matching 10 bases. Germline V CDR1 and CDR2: SGHNT, YYREEE (reference sequence). The CDR3 loop spans 15 amino acids. With V trimmed by 1 base and J by 9 bases, 9 bases remained unmatched. The CDR3 region is CASSLPSGGTGAQYF. Written as DNA, the CDR3 is TGTGCCAGCAGCTTGCCTAGCGGGGGTACAGGGGCCCAGTACTTC.

The CDR3 DNA is TGCGCCAGCAGCTCGACAGGGGGCCGCGAGCAGTACTTC. Translating it yields CASSSTGGREQYF. The J gene is TRBJ2-7, the V gene TRBV5-1, with 10 bases fitting TRBD1. The V segment lost 3 bases and the J segment 6 bases; nucleotides outside the gene matches: 3. The CDR3 contains 13 residues. The V gene's germline CDR1 is SGHRS and CDR2 YFSETQ.

This clone was detected only once. The CDR3 DNA reads TGTGCCAGCAGCTTCCCCGGGGGATCCTACGAGCAGTACTTC. It is translated as CASSFPGGSYEQYF. The genes are TRBV7-9 and TRBJ2-7, with D possibly TRBD2 on 6 matching bases. Germline CDR1 reads SEHNR; CDR2 reads FQNEAQ (reference sequence). This CDR3 comprises 14 residues. V was shortened by 3 bases and J by 1 base, with 10 bases between the two germline ends.

This clone occurred once. The chain couples TRBV19 to TRBJ1-1; D is unclear. Deletions cut 2 bases from V and 1 base from J, with 11 bases between. Germline V CDR1 and CDR2: LNHDA, SQIVND (reference sequence). This CDR3 comprises 15 residues. CDR3 sequence (DNA): TGTGCCAGTAGTATAAATAGTAATCCGAACACTGAAGCTTTCTTT. This gives the protein CASSINSNPNTEAFF.

The chain carries TRBV11-2 and TRBJ2-7, with D maybe TRBD1 (5 bases). Germline V gene sequence: CDR1 SGHAT, CDR2 FQNNGV. CDR3 length: 15 residues. Trimming took 2 bases from V and 5 from J, leaving 16 bases between them. CDR3 in amino acids: CASSLRGGPLDEQYF. The CDR3 DNA reads TGTGCCAGCAGCTTAAGGGGTGGGCCTTTGGACGAGCAGTACTTC.

The CDR3 DNA is TGCGCCAGCAGCCGGATACTTGACGACGGAAGAGAAGGGGTACGGTTTTTT. Translating it yields CASSRILDDGREGVRFF. This chain uses TRBV4-1 with TRBJ1-4; D might be TRBD1 (5 bases). V was shortened by 4 bases and J by 16 bases, with 31 bases between the two germline ends. This CDR3 contains 17 residues. Germline V gene lookup returns CDR1 MGHRA and CDR2 YSYEKL.

The V and J genes are TRBV5-8 and TRBJ1-5; 7 nucleotides align to TRBD1. Trimming at V came to 0 bases and at J to 6 bases, leaving 6 bases not matched to a gene. Germline values: CDR1 SGHTS, CDR2 YDEGEE. The length of the CDR3 is 15 residues. The chain's CDR3 is CASSLGRGLVQPQHF. The CDR3 region has the DNA TGTGCCAGCAGCTTGGGTAGGGGGCTGGTTCAGCCCCAGCATTTT.

This clone was observed a handful of times. This chain connects TRBV6-4 to TRBJ1-3; 7 nucleotides match TRBD1. Trimming at V came to 6 bases and at J to 3 bases, leaving 8 bases not matched to a gene. The CDR3 spans 15 residues. The V gene's germline CDR1 is MRHNA and CDR2 SNTAGT. The CDR3 here is CASRVTGEIGNTIYF. CDR3 sequence (DNA): TGTGCCAGCAGAGTTACAGGGGAAATTGGAAACACCATATATTTT.

This clone was picked up a small number of times. The chain has TRBV2 and TRBJ2-7; TRBD2 is a possible D gene (5 bases). The CDR3 totals 14 residues. Trimming left V 3 bases short and J 3 bases short, with 12 bases between. The germline V gene encodes CDR1 SNHLY and CDR2 FYNNEI. This chain's CDR3 is CASSDGGRVYEQYF. CDR3 DNA sequence: TGTGCCAGCAGTGACGGAGGCCGGGTCTACGAGCAGTACTTC.

In this sample, this clone turned up a few times. The chain couples TRBV29-1 to TRBJ2-1; 9 bases are a match to TRBD1. Germline lookup yields CDR1 SQVTM and CDR2 ANQGSEA. The V and J ends lost 0 bases and 6 bases, in that order; junction bases with no gene match: 9. The CDR3 is made up of 16 amino acids. CDR3 in amino acids: CSVEDWGTGRSNEQFF. The CDR3 DNA reads TGCAGCGTTGAAGATTGGGGGACAGGGAGGTCCAATGAGCAGTTCTTC.

The chain employs TRBV7-9 and TRBJ1-6; 9 nucleotides align to TRBD1. With V trimmed by 3 bases and J by 9 bases, 3 bases remained unmatched. From germline, CDR1 is SEHNR and CDR2 FQNEAQ (reference sequence). The CDR3 has 14 amino acids. CDR3 amino acids: CASSFGTGFSPLHF. The CDR3 nucleotides read TGTGCCAGCAGCTTCGGGACAGGGTTTTCACCCCTCCACTTT.

The rearrangement uses TRBV18 and TRBJ1-4; D possibly corresponds to TRBD1 (6 bases). The CDR3 sequence is 14 residues long. The V and J ends lost 5 bases and 3 bases respectively, with 10 bases between them. Looked up from germline, CDR1 is KGHSH and CDR2 is LQKENI. This CDR3 is CASSEDSANEKLFF. The DNA of the CDR3 is TGTGCCAGCTCAGAGGACAGCGCTAATGAAAAACTGTTTTTT.

The rearrangement uses TRBV27 and TRBJ2-1; D not resolved. The germline CDR1 and CDR2 sequences are MNHEY and SMNVEV (reference sequence). The CDR3 loop spans 11 amino acids. V was shortened by 4 bases and J by 9 bases, with 7 bases between the two germline ends. CDR3 in DNA: TGTGCCAGCAGTTCACGCGGTGAGCAGTTCTTC. It specifies CASSSRGEQFF.

This rearrangement joins TRBV2 to TRBJ2-3; 9 bases are a match to TRBD2. V was pared by 3 bases and J by 8 bases, with 12 bases of the junction left unmatched. The CDR3 sequence is 16 residues long. Per germline, CDR1 SNHLY and CDR2 FYNNEI. CDR3 in DNA: TGTGCCAGCAGTGATGAGACTGGGACTAGCCCTAGTACGCAGTATTTT. It translates to CASSDETGTSPSTQYF. The entire variable domain, with the rest obtained from reference TRBV2 and TRBJ2-3, is as follows: EPEVTQTPSHQVTQMGQEVILRCVPISNHLYFYWYRQILGQKVEFLVSFYNNEISEKSEIFDDQFSVERPDGSNFTLKIRSTKLEDSAMYFCASSDETGTSPSTQYFGPGTRLTVL.

The chain employs TRBV6-5 and TRBJ2-7, with D possibly TRBD1 on 5 matching bases. Germline CDR1 MNHEY, CDR2 SVGAGI. This CDR3 region has 14 residues. Trimming removed 6 bases at V and 5 bases at J, with 17 bases between. The CDR3 sequence: CASSPKGPPDEQYF. CDR3 sequence (DNA): TGTGCCAGCAGCCCGAAGGGGCCGCCGGACGAGCAGTACTTC.